The present T cell receptor (beta chain) was sequenced within a study of T cells in narcolepsy. TCRdb's table, derived via immunoSEQ multiplex PCR, lists solely in-frame clones and lacks some. This table has tens of thousands of clones, over 75% appearing once. Trimming stripped 5 bases from V and 1 base from J, with 15 bases between. This CDR3 is 15 amino acids long. In germline, CDR1 is SEHNR, CDR2 FQNEAQ (reference sequence). Sequenced: memory (CD45RA-) CD4+ T cells from blood. The receptor comes from a human donor in good health. J is TRBJ2-7 and V is TRBV7-9, with D perhaps TRBD1 or TRBD2 (6 bases each). CDR3 nucleotide sequence: TGTGCCAGCAGCACGAGGGGGGCAGGATCCTACGAGCAGTACTTC. This gives the protein CASSTRGAGSYEQYF.